This TCR beta chain was profiled in a study of a mutant IDH1 vaccine in newly diagnosed glioma. This CDR3 spans 14 amino acids. In germline, CDR1 is LNHDA, CDR2 SQIVND (reference sequence). Trimming removed 7 bases from V and 6 bases from J; junction bases left unmatched: 11. Sequenced by immunoSEQ multiplex PCR; TCRdb stores in-frame clones only, minus some. The data show 45,000 to 65,000 clones, roughly 77% seen once. Comment on this clone: Its target is not known.

Noted time point: week 23, last vaccination. Every vaccine dose comprised 300 ug of mutant IDH1 20-mer peptide plus topical imiquimod. The TCR sequence derives from a woman between 40 and 55 years old with glioma. Some clones in this sample may be carry-over from other donors' samples. The sample here was PBMCs, taken from a glioma patient whose treatment included an IDH1 peptide vaccine. The chain recombines TRBV19 with TRBJ1-2; TRBD1 agrees at 7 bases. CDR3 amino acids: CASTSKQGVDGYTF. DNA of the CDR3: TGTGCCAGTACCTCAAAGCAGGGGGTCGATGGCTACACCTTC.